Following are 23 T cell receptor beta chains from one sample sequenced in a study of tissue T cells after allogeneic stem cell transplantation. The time point denotes: mouse harvest day 7 after allogeneic transplant. The graft held 10^6 splenic CD5+ T cells and 10^7 T-cell-depleted bone marrow cells. Profiling relied on immunoSEQ multiplex PCR, and the TCRdb table lists in-frame clones only, not all of them. The data contain around 4,200 clones, 55% to 70% of them singletons. Sequencing was performed on spleen. Source of these receptors: a female BALB/c mouse given C57BL/6 T cells with graft-versus-host disease after an allogeneic hematopoietic cell transplant.

Worth noting for this clone: Here the gene names and germline are mouse. The sequence runs out 1 residue before the end of the CDR3; the remainder is reconstructed from the germline J gene. The chain joins TRBV4 to TRBJ2-7, with no clear D. The CDR3 covers 10 residues. Germline values: CDR1 LGHDT, CDR2 YNNKQL (reference sequence). V was shortened by 3 bases and J by 5 bases, with 2 bases between the two germline ends. The CDR3 spells CASSYHEQYF. Partial CDR3 DNA: TGTGCCAGCAGCTACCATGAACAGTAC.

As regards this clone: The gene symbols are mouse symbols. The CDR3 is cut off 1 residue early in the read; its end comes from the germline J gene. This chain links TRBV3 with TRBJ2-1; 7 positions match TRBD1. This CDR3 is built from 13 residues. V lost 3 bases, J lost 5 bases, and 1 base stayed unmatched. The V gene's germline CDR1 is SNHLY and CDR2 FYNGKV (reference sequence). This chain's CDR3 is CASSLTGNAEQFF. CDR3 DNA, as far as it was read: TGTGCCAGCAGCTTGACAGGGAATGCTGAGCAGTTC.

For this clone: The listed genes are named as in mouse. Coverage ceases 1 residue before the CDR3 finishes, and the germline J gene fills in the end. This chain connects TRBV3 to TRBJ2-2; TRBD1 is a possible D gene (6 bases). The CDR3 runs to 15 residues. V was trimmed by 5 bases and J by 0 bases, leaving 10 bases between them. Per the germline V gene, CDR1 is SNHLY and CDR2 is FYNGKV (reference sequence). The part of the CDR3 DNA that was read is TGTGCCAGCAGCCGAGGGACAACAAACACCGGGCAGCTCTAC. This sequence encodes CASSRGTTNTGQLY. The full CDR3 reads CASSRGTTNTGQLYF. The full variable domain, with the rest looked up from reference TRBV3 and TRBJ2-2, is GPKVLQIPSHQIIDMGQMVTLNCDPVSNHLYFYWYKQILGQQMEFLVNFYNGKVMEKSKLFKDQFSVERPDGSYFTLKIQPTALEDSAVYFCASSRGTTNTGQLYFGEGSKLTVL.

As concerns this clone: Mouse germline and gene names are used. The sequence runs out 1 residue before the end of the CDR3; the remainder is reconstructed from the germline J gene. The rearrangement uses TRBV16 and TRBJ2-4; maybe TRBD2 (6 bases). V lost 3 bases and J lost 0, with 7 bases in between. This CDR3 has 14 residues. In germline, CDR1 is SGHSA, CDR2 FRNQAP. Incomplete CDR3 DNA: TGTGCAAGCAGCTTGACTGGAAGTCAAAACACCTTGTAC. It codes for CASSLTGSQNTLY. The CDR3 in its entirety is CASSLTGSQNTLYF.

On this clone: All gene names here are mouse names. Read coverage stops 1 residue before the CDR3 terminus; the germline J gene supplies the remainder. The rearrangement links TRBV19 to TRBJ2-1; 8 bases are shared with TRBD2. The CDR3 is 15 residues long. J lost 4 bases, V lost 2 bases, and 5 bases had no gene match. The germline V gene has CDR1 FNHDT and CDR2 SITEND (reference sequence). This chain's CDR3 is CASSIGWGDYAEQFF. CDR3 DNA (partial): TGTGCCAGCAGTATCGGCTGGGGGGATTATGCTGAGCAGTTC.

In its sample, this clone was seen once. Mouse names are used for the genes. The part of the CDR3 DNA that was read is TGTGCAAGCAGCTTAGTCGGGACATACGAAAGATTATTT. It is translated as CASSLVGTYERLF. The whole CDR3 is CASSLVGTYERLFF. The rearrangement uses TRBV16 and TRBJ1-4; D perhaps matches TRBD1 (6 bases). The read terminates 1 residue before the CDR3 end, so the remaining end is supplied by the germline J gene. Germline V gene sequence: CDR1 SGHSA, CDR2 FRNQAP. There are 14 residues in the CDR3. V gave up 1 base and J gave up 6 bases, with 9 bases separating them. Looking up the rest from reference TRBV16 and TRBJ1-4 gives the full variable domain: NAGVIQTPRHKVTGKGQEATLWCEPISGHSAVFWYRQTIVQGLEFLTYFRNQAPIDDSGMPKERFSAQMPNQSHSTLKIQSTQPQDSAVYLCASSLVGTYERLFFGHGTKLSVL.

A remark on this clone: Gene names and germline match the mouse. Partial CDR3 DNA: TGTGCCAGCAGTTCCACTGCAAACTCCGACTACACC. Protein: CASSSTANSDYT. The full-length CDR3 reads as CASSSTANSDYTF. The rearrangement joins TRBV26 to TRBJ1-2; no clear D gene. With the read ending 1 residue before the CDR3 end, the germline J gene is used to fill in that end. From germline, CDR1 is KGHPV and CDR2 FQNQEV (reference sequence). V lost 5 bases to trimming and J lost 0 bases, with 7 bases between them. The CDR3 is 13 amino acids.

This clone occurred once. Mouse germline and gene names are used. The read halts 1 residue ahead of the CDR3 end, with the missing end drawn from the germline J gene. This chain uses TRBV13-1 with TRBJ1-4; weak D call: TRBD1 (5 bases). The V end lost 5 bases, the J end lost 6 bases, and 11 bases lay between the germline ends. The germline gives CDR1 NSHNY, CDR2 SYGAGN. The CDR3 totals 13 residues. CDR3: CASRPDTDERLFF. CDR3 bases read: TGTGCCAGCAGGCCGGACACAGACGAAAGATTATTT.

The table lists this clone with a few counts. Gene and germline names: mouse. The read ends 1 residue shy of where the CDR3 ends; the end is completed using the germline J gene. The chain carries TRBV16 and TRBJ2-7; D ambiguous. This CDR3 is 12 amino acids long. Trimming cost V 6 bases and J 0 bases, with 6 bases left between them. Per germline, CDR1 SGHSA and CDR2 FRNQAP. CDR3 DNA (partial): TGTGCAAGCAGTTCTTTCTCCTATGAACAGTAC. It translates to CASSSFSYEQY. The whole CDR3 protein is CASSSFSYEQYF.

The table lists this clone with a few counts. Gene names and germline refer to mouse. The read comes to an end 1 residue before the CDR3 does, leaving the germline J gene to fill in the end. This chain uses TRBV16 with TRBJ2-1, with D perhaps TRBD1 or TRBD2 (6 bases each). The CDR3 length is 14 residues. V was trimmed by 3 bases and J by 1 base, leaving 7 bases between them. Germline CDR1 SGHSA, CDR2 FRNQAP. CDR3 bases read: TGTGCAAGCAGCTTGGGGGCCAACTATGCTGAGCAGTTC. Encoded protein: CASSLGANYAEQF. The complete CDR3 sequence is CASSLGANYAEQFF.

With regard to this clone: The genes are named according to mouse. The read stops 1 residue short of the end of the CDR3; the missing end is completed from the germline J gene. The chain employs TRBV26 and TRBJ1-1; a possible D gene is TRBD1 (6 bases). Germline CDR1 and CDR2: KGHPV and FQNQEV (reference sequence). V dropped 6 bases and J dropped 3 bases, with 11 bases sitting between them. The CDR3 is 13 residues long. The CDR3: CASSQGHHTEVFF. The CDR3 bases that were read are TGTGCCAGCAGCCAGGGACATCACACAGAAGTCTTC.

About this clone itself: The listed genes are named as in mouse. The CDR3 extends 1 residue past the end of the read, so its final part is completed from the germline J gene. J is TRBJ1-1 and V is TRBV1, with D unclear. CDR3 length: 13 amino acids. Per the germline V gene, CDR1 is NSQYPW and CDR2 is LRSPGD (reference sequence). The V end was cut by 3 bases, the J end by 0 bases, with 5 bases between. The covered CDR3 bases are TGCACCTGCAGTGCTGGAGCAAACACAGAAGTCTTC. It yields the protein CTCSAGANTEVF. The whole CDR3 sequence reads CTCSAGANTEVFF.

As regards this clone: Here the gene names and germline are mouse. The read ends 1 residue before the CDR3 terminus; that terminus is restored from the germline J gene. The chain joins TRBV12-2 to TRBJ2-4; 8 bases line up with TRBD2. The CDR3 contains 16 residues. The germline V gene encodes CDR1 SGHLS and CDR2 HYDKME. The V segment lost 0 bases and the J segment 0 bases; nucleotides outside the gene matches: 4. The part of the CDR3 DNA that was read is TGTGCCAGCTCTCTCGTAACTGGGGGAAGTCAAAACACCTTGTAC. Its protein is CASSLVTGGSQNTLY. In full, the CDR3 is CASSLVTGGSQNTLYF.

In its sample, this clone was seen a few times. Gene labels here are mouse ones. The CDR3 loop is CASSLAGTGGTGQLYF. The sequenced CDR3 bases are TGTGCCAGCTCTCTCGCCGGGACAGGGGGGACCGGGCAGCTCTAC. The genes are TRBV12-1 and TRBJ2-2; TRBD1 aligns across 11 bases. From the germline J gene comes the end of the CDR3, since the read stops 1 residue before it. CDR3 length: 16 amino acids. Trimming took 0 bases from V and 5 from J; bases not matched to a gene: 4. CDR1 SGHSN and CDR2 HYEKVE come from the germline V gene.

For this clone: Genes here carry mouse names. The read comes to an end 1 residue before the CDR3 does, leaving the germline J gene to fill in the end. The V gene is TRBV26, the J gene TRBJ1-1; D remains ambiguous. V dropped 2 bases and J dropped 0 bases, with 4 bases sitting between them. CDR1 and CDR2 (germline): KGHPV, FQNQEV (reference sequence). This CDR3 spans 13 amino acids. Here the CDR3 reads CASSLEANTEVFF. The CDR3 DNA, read in part, is TGTGCCAGCAGTCTGGAAGCAAACACAGAAGTCTTC. The full variable domain, completed using reference TRBV26 and TRBJ1-1, is NSKVIQTPRYLVKGQGQKAKMRCIPEKGHPVVFWYQQNKNNEFKFLINFQNQEVLQQIDMTEKRFSAECPSNSPCSLEIQSSEAGDSALYLCASSLEANTEVFFGKGTRLTVV.

In this sample, this clone turned up a few times. Gene names and germline match the mouse. The read ends 1 residue early relative to the CDR3; the germline J gene fills the gap. The V and J genes are TRBV1 and TRBJ1-2, with 9 bases lining up with TRBD1. This CDR3 has 14 residues. V lost 3 bases and J lost 1; bases outside the gene matches: 0. Per germline, CDR1 NSQYPW and CDR2 LRSPGD (reference sequence). This CDR3 is CTCSAGQGNSDYTF. Partial CDR3 DNA: TGCACCTGCAGTGCGGGACAGGGAAACTCCGACTACACC. The complete variable domain, with remaining parts taken from reference TRBV1 and TRBJ1-2, reads VTLLEQNPRWRLVPRGQAVNLRCILKNSQYPWMSWYQQDLQKQLQWLFTLRSPGDKEVKSLPGADYLATRVTDTELRLQVANMSQGRTLYCTCSAGQGNSDYTFGSGTRLLVI.

About this clone: The genes and germline here are from mouse. The CDR3 end lies 1 residue beyond the end of the read and is filled in from the germline J gene. V gene TRBV26 combines with J gene TRBJ1-4; tentatively, D is TRBD1 (5 bases). Trimming cost V 6 bases and J 1 base, with 9 bases left between them. This CDR3 is built from 14 residues. Germline CDR1 is KGHPV and CDR2 is FQNQEV (reference sequence). CDR3 DNA, as far as it was read: TGTGCCAGCAGCGGGGCAGCTTCCAACGAAAGATTATTT. It yields the protein CASSGAASNERLF. The whole CDR3 protein reads CASSGAASNERLFF.

Remarks on this clone: All gene names here are mouse names. The read halts 1 residue ahead of the CDR3 end, with the missing end drawn from the germline J gene. The chain has TRBV20 and TRBJ1-5, with a possible D match to TRBD1 (5 bases). CDR3 length: 13 residues. The V and J ends lost 5 bases and 1 base respectively, with 9 bases between them. The germline gives CDR1 GFQATS, CDR2 STVNSAI. CDR3 DNA, as far as it was read: TGTGGTGCTTCAGGGCAGAACAACCAGGCTCCGCTT. Translated: CGASGQNNQAPL. The full-length CDR3 reads as CGASGQNNQAPLF.

This clone was detected a few times. Gene names are mouse gene names. The DNA ends 1 residue before the CDR3 does, and the rest of the CDR3 is filled in from the germline J gene. The V and J genes are TRBV23 and TRBJ1-4; the table calls TRBD1, which could not be checked here. Germline lookup yields CDR1 KGHTA and CDR2 FQNQQP. This CDR3 spans 15 amino acids. CDR3 in amino acids: CSSSQGQGSNERLFF. The sequenced CDR3 bases are TGCTCCAGCAGTCAGGGACAGGGTTCCAACGAAAGATTATTT.

This clone was seen more than once but under ten times. Gene names and germline refer to mouse. Read sequence stops 1 residue before the CDR3 end, and the germline J gene provides the missing end. This sequence joins TRBV16 and TRBJ2-5; 8 positions agree with TRBD2. Germline V gene data show CDR1 as SGHSA and CDR2 as FRNQAP. The junction had 4 bases not matched to a gene; V was cut back by 5 bases and J by 3 bases. The CDR3 sequence is 14 residues long. The covered CDR3 bases are TGTGCAAGCAGCGCCAACTGGGGGCAAGACACCCAGTAC. Translated: CASSANWGQDTQY. The entire CDR3 reads CASSANWGQDTQYF.

Comments on this clone: Gene names denote mouse genes. CDR3 DNA (partial): TGTGCCAGCTCTCTCGGGACAGGGGGCGCGGGCACAGAAGTCTTC. This sequence encodes CASSLGTGGAGTEVF. The entire CDR3 sequence reads CASSLGTGGAGTEVFF. The chain couples TRBV12-1 to TRBJ1-1; TRBD1 matches 12 bases. With the read ending 1 residue before the CDR3 end, the germline J gene is used to fill in that end. Germline assignment: CDR1 SGHSN and CDR2 HYEKVE. CDR3 length: 16 residues. V was clipped by 0 bases and J by 4 bases; unmatched bases: 5.

Points on this clone: Gene names follow the mouse nomenclature. The CDR3 is cut off 1 residue early in the read; its end comes from the germline J gene. This chain links TRBV26 with TRBJ2-5; D is possibly TRBD1 (6 bases). Between the trimmed V and J ends, which lost 6 bases and 4 bases, there was a span of 8 bases. The CDR3 has 12 amino acids. CDR1 KGHPV and CDR2 FQNQEV come from the germline V gene (reference sequence). Incomplete CDR3 DNA: TGTGCCAGCAGCGGGACAAAAGACACCCAGTAC. This sequence encodes CASSGTKDTQY. The entire CDR3 protein is CASSGTKDTQYF.

Points on this clone: The gene names given are mouse names. This CDR3 is CASSSDWGGKDTQYF. CDR3 DNA (partial): TGTGCCAGCAGCTCCGACTGGGGGGGGAAAGACACCCAGTAC. The genes are TRBV5 and TRBJ2-5; 11 nucleotides match TRBD2. The read stops 1 residue short of the end of the CDR3; the missing end is completed from the germline J gene. The CDR3 is made up of 15 amino acids. V shed 5 bases and J 4 bases; nucleotides not matched to a gene: 5. The V gene's germline CDR1 is LGHNA and CDR2 YNLKQL (reference sequence).